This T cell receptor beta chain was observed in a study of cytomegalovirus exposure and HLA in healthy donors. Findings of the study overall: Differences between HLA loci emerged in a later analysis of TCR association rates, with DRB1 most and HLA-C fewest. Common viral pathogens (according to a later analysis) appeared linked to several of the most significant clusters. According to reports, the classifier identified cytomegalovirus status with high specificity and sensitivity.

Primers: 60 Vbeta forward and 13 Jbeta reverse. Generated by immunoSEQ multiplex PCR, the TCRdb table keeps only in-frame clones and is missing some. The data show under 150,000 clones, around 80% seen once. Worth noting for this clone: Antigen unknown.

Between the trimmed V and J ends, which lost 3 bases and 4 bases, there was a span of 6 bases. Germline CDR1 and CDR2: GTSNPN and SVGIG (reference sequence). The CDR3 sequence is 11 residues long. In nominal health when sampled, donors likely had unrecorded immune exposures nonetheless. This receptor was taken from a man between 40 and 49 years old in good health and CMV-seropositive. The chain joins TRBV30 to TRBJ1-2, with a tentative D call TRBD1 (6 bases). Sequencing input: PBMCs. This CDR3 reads CAWRTGYGYTF. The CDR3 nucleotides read TGTGCCTGGAGGACAGGCTATGGCTACACCTTC.